The present T cell receptor (beta chain) was sequenced within a study of blood T cells in healthy people across ages. Through a sample-barcoded 5' primer and a J-beta primer mix, a second PCR was run for roughly 7 to 11 cycles. Each cDNA molecule received a tag from a template-switch adaptor that had 12 random nucleotides. TCRdb re-analysed the 5' RACE reads in MiXCR, keeping a single row per CDR3 protein. The data contain hundreds of thousands of distinct CDR3 sequences, around three fifths of them singletons. This clonotype has just a few counts. The CDR3 loop spans 15 amino acids. Per germline, CDR1 DFQATT and CDR2 SNEGSKA (reference sequence). Trimming cost V 0 bases and J 0 bases, with 10 bases left between them.

This receptor was obtained from a man aged 35 to 55 in good health. The chain is built from TRBV20-1 and TRBJ2-3; D ambiguous. Sequencing was done on a sample of blood. The CDR3 sequence is CSARDTAESTDTQYF. The CDR3 DNA reads as TGCAGTGCTAGAGATACGGCGGAAAGCACAGATACGCAGTATTTT.